This is a list of T cell receptor beta chains from one sample in a study of Ad26.COV2.S vaccination and SARS-CoV-2 variants. Method: immunoSEQ multiplex PCR; TCRdb's copy keeps in-frame clones and lacks some. Here the sample spans over 350,000 clones, around 85% being singletons. This sample comprised peripheral blood, obtained in a trial of Ad26.COV2.S vaccine versus placebo. The receptor source for this set is a person between 18 and 59 years old who received the Ad26.COV2.S COVID-19 vaccine or a placebo. Both conserved end residues are part of each CDR3. The order of the fields is V gene, D gene, J gene, clone size, CDR3 DNA, CDR3 protein. The D gene is left open where the match is weak. Rows give clone size only sometimes, using once, few, many, or a class for an expanded clone.

TRBV6-5	TRBD1	TRBJ1-1	once	TGTGCCAGCAGTTACTCCCCAGGGGGCAACACTGAAGCTTTCTTT	CASSYSPGGNTEAFF
TRBV7-8	TRBD1	TRBJ2-3	-	TGTGCCAGCAGCCTCCCTAGACAGGGTCGAGCTTTGGATACGCAGTATTTT	CASSLPRQGRALDTQYF
TRBV24-1	TRBD1	TRBJ2-7	-	TGTGCCACAGGGGACAGTGGATCCTACGAGCAGTACTTC	CATGDSGSYEQYF
TRBV29-1	-	TRBJ2-2	-	TGCAGCGTTGGTGGGGTGAACACCGGGGAGCTGTTTTTT	CSVGGVNTGELFF
TRBV13	TRBD2	TRBJ2-1	-	TGTGCCAGCAGCTTAGGGGCCGGCGGGGGGGCGTTTGAGCAGTTCTTC	CASSLGAGGGAFEQFF
TRBV10-3	-	TRBJ1-6	-	TGTGCCATCAGTGAGTCGGTCGGAGGTAATTCACCCCTCCACTTT	CAISESVGGNSPLHF
TRBV10-1	TRBD2	TRBJ2-7	once	TGCGCCAGCAGTGAGTCTGGGACTACACCCTACGAGCAGTACTTC	CASSESGTTPYEQYF
TRBV5-1	TRBD2	TRBJ2-7	-	TGCGCCAGCAGGGGACTAGTGAAATACGAGCAGTACTTC	CASRGLVKYEQYF
TRBV10-3	-	TRBJ2-7	-	TGTGCCATCAGTGAGTCTTCCAACGAGCAGTACTTC	CAISESSNEQYF
TRBV28	-	TRBJ2-3	-	TGTGCCAGCGTCGGGGGCACAGATACGCAGTATTTT	CASVGGTDTQYF
TRBV19	-	TRBJ1-4	-	TGTGCCAGTAGTGCCGACAGCCATAATGAAAAACTGTTTTTT	CASSADSHNEKLFF
TRBV6-5	TRBD2	TRBJ2-1	-	TGTGCCAGCAGTTACATCGGCGGGGGGTCAACCAATGAGCAGTTCTTC	CASSYIGGGSTNEQFF
TRBV5-1	-	TRBJ1-4	-	TGCGCCAGCAGCCCGAGTGTGCCTAATGAAAAACTGTTTTTT	CASSPSVPNEKLFF
TRBV7-9	-	TRBJ2-3	once	TGTGCCAGCAGCTTGGGCTTGCCGCCACTCATCCACACAGATACGCAGTATTTT	CASSLGLPPLIHTDTQYF
TRBV11-2	-	TRBJ1-1	-	TGTGCCAGCAGCCACCGGGACACCAACACTGAAGCTTTCTTT	CASSHRDTNTEAFF
TRBV12-3/TRBV12-4	-	TRBJ1-3	-	TGTGCCAGCAGTTTATTCGGAAACACCATATATTTT	CASSLFGNTIYF
TRBV3-1/TRBV3-2	TRBD2	TRBJ2-1	-	TGTGCCAGCAGCCAAATGGGCCGGACAGCCGGGGGGGGTGAGCAGTTCTTC	CASSQMGRTAGGGEQFF
TRBV7-2	-	TRBJ2-6	-	TGTGCCAGCAGCCCAGACTCTGGGGCCAACGTCCTGACTTTC	CASSPDSGANVLTF
TRBV15	TRBD1	TRBJ1-1	once	TGTGCCACCAGCAGATCCAGGGGGGACACTGAAGCTTTCTTT	CATSRSRGDTEAFF
TRBV5-8	-	TRBJ1-5	-	TGTGCCAGCGCAATGCCGGCAGGGACGGCTTATAGCAATCAGCCCCAGCATTTT	CASAMPAGTAYSNQPQHF
TRBV3-1/TRBV3-2	-	TRBJ2-7	once	TGTGCCAGCAGCCAAGGTCCGGGGGCCACCTACGAGCAGTACTTC	CASSQGPGATYEQYF
TRBV7-8	-	TRBJ2-1	-	TGTGCCAGCAGCTACCAGGGTGGGGGTGGCGCGAATGAGCAGTTCTTC	CASSYQGGGGANEQFF
TRBV2	-	TRBJ2-3	-	TGTGCCAGCAGTGATGTGCATAGCACAGATACGCAGTATTTT	CASSDVHSTDTQYF
TRBV30	-	TRBJ1-3	-	TGTGCCTGGAGACATGACCAGGCTGGAAACACCATATATTTT	CAWRHDQAGNTIYF
TRBV7-2	TRBD1	TRBJ1-6	once	TGTGCCAGCAGCTTAGAATTGGGGACAGGGGGCTTCGATAATTCACCCCTCCACTTT	CASSLELGTGGFDNSPLHF
TRBV25-1	-	TRBJ2-7	-	TGTGCCAGCAGCTTTTCCGGGGCTGACTACGAGCAGTACTTC	CASSFSGADYEQYF
TRBV2	TRBD2	TRBJ2-2	few	TGTGCCAGCGGGGGGGTCACCACGAACACCGGGGAGCTGTTTTTT	CASGGVTTNTGELFF
TRBV28	-	TRBJ1-1	-	TGTGCCAGCAGTTTAATCCAGGCAATGAACACTGAAGCTTTCTTT	CASSLIQAMNTEAFF
TRBV7-6	TRBD2	TRBJ2-5	-	TGTGCCAGCAGCTCATCGACTGGACTAGGAGAGACCCAGTACTTC	CASSSSTGLGETQYF
TRBV5-8	TRBD2	TRBJ2-7	-	TGTGCCAGCAGCCCAATCTCCGGGACTAGCCCCTACGAGCAGTACTTC	CASSPISGTSPYEQYF
TRBV9	-	TRBJ2-7	-	TGTGCCAGCAGCGTATCTAGTTCCTTACCGGACGAGCAGTACTTC	CASSVSSSLPDEQYF
TRBV7-9	-	TRBJ2-1	-	TGTGCCAGCAGCCCCACTGGCGCAGCGCAGTTCTTC	CASSPTGAAQFF
TRBV27	TRBD1	TRBJ1-2	-	TGTGCCAGCAGTTTATACGGACAGGGGCAAAACTATGGCTACACCTTC	CASSLYGQGQNYGYTF
TRBV27	TRBD2	TRBJ2-3	-	TGTGCCAGCAGTCCCACCACTAGCGGGGGCCGCTTGGATACGCAGTATTTT	CASSPTTSGGRLDTQYF
TRBV11-2	-	TRBJ2-2	-	TGTGCCAGCAGCTTAGCGGTGGGCAAGAACACCGGGGAGCTGTTTTTT	CASSLAVGKNTGELFF
TRBV7-2	-	TRBJ2-1	-	TGTGCCAGCAGCCCCGGGTCCAACAATGAGCAGTTCTTC	CASSPGSNNEQFF
TRBV18	-	TRBJ1-2	-	TGTGCCAGCTCACCACCGCCGACCCTCGGGGGCTACACCTTC	CASSPPPTLGGYTF
TRBV28	-	TRBJ2-3	-	TGTGCCAGCAGCAACATATTTTCTAGCACAGATACGCAGTATTTT	CASSNIFSSTDTQYF
TRBV7-2	TRBD2	TRBJ2-1	-	TGTGCCAGCAGCATGAGGACTAGCGGGGGGGGCCATGAGCAGTTCTTC	CASSMRTSGGGHEQFF
TRBV6-6	TRBD2	TRBJ2-3	-	TGTGCCAGCAGTCGATTAGCGGGGGGGCCGGGAGATACGCAGTATTTT	CASSRLAGGPGDTQYF
TRBV5-6	-	TRBJ1-6	few	TGTGCCAGCAGCCAGACACCCCGCTCCTATAATTCACCCCTCCACTTT	CASSQTPRSYNSPLHF
TRBV5-4	TRBD1	TRBJ2-2	-	TGTGCCAGCAGCCTCCCGGGACAGGGGGCCGGGGAGCTGTTTTTT	CASSLPGQGAGELFF
TRBV6-5	-	TRBJ2-1	-	TGTGCCAGCACTCGGGTCCCGGGCGATGAGCAGTTCTTC	CASTRVPGDEQFF
TRBV2	TRBD1	TRBJ1-6	-	TGTGCCAGCAGAGGGACAGGGGCTTCACCCCTCCACTTT	CASRGTGASPLHF
TRBV7-2	TRBD1	TRBJ1-2	-	TGTGCCAGCAGCTCAACTCAGGGGGCGGGTGGCTACACCTTC	CASSSTQGAGGYTF